Below are 27 T cell receptor beta chains sequenced from a single sample in a study of CD8 T cells in Susac syndrome (dated by TCRdb to between 2017 and 2020). Library prep was done by the immunoSEQ multiplex PCR assay. RNA was extracted using the RNeasy kit, and about 0.5 to 1 microgram was reverse transcribed with random hexamers. The raw public reads went through TCRdb reprocessing: fastp at Q25, MiXCR clone calling, in-frame beta chains kept. Each record represents a unique CDR3 protein, reported with the most common genes and DNA among its rows. The sample table lists roughly 190,000 distinct CDR3 sequences, about 93% of them with a count of one. 0.1% of the sample is in the top ten clones. Sequenced: CD4+ T cells from PBMCs. These receptor sequences come from a human donor in good health.

The table lists this clonotype with a few counts. The chain couples TRBV25-1 to TRBJ1-5; possible D gene TRBD1, 5 bases. V lost 2 bases and J lost 7, with 9 bases in between. The CDR3 has 13 residues. CDR1 and CDR2 from the germline V gene are MGHDK and SYGVNS. CDR3 bases: TGTGCCAGCAGTGAACGGGGGAACCAGCCCCAGCATTTT. Its protein product is CASSERGNQPQHF.

The genes are TRBV5-6 and TRBJ2-7, with 8 bases matching TRBD1. The CDR3 extends over 15 amino acids. Trimming cost V 3 bases and J 5 bases; bases outside gene matches: 10. CDR1 and CDR2 (germline): SGHDT, YYEEEE. The CDR3 DNA reads as TGTGCCAGCAGCTCCCTTGCCCCAGGGGGCCACGAGCAGTACTTC. It specifies CASSSLAPGGHEQYF.

A single count supports this clonotype. V gene TRBV2 combines with J gene TRBJ2-1; the D gene is possibly TRBD2 (5 bases). This CDR3 contains 14 residues. Trimming pared 6 bases from V and 6 bases from J, leaving 15 bases between. Germline assignment: CDR1 SNHLY and CDR2 FYNNEI. CDR3 DNA sequence: TGTGCCAGCAGCCAAGTCCTAGCTGGCAATGAGCAGTTCTTC. Its translation is CASSQVLAGNEQFF.

The V gene is TRBV6-5, the J gene TRBJ1-6; 9 bases line up with TRBD1. The CDR3 totals 16 residues. Trimming at V came to 0 bases and at J to 10 bases, leaving 7 bases not matched to a gene. The germline gives CDR1 MNHEY, CDR2 SVGAGI. Here the CDR3 DNA reads TGTGCCAGCAGTTACTCTCCCGGGACAGGGAACTCACCCCTCCACTTT. Translation: CASSYSPGTGNSPLHF.

The chain combines TRBV6-5 with TRBJ1-2, with TRBD1 identical over 10 bases. The length of the CDR3 is 16 residues. From germline, CDR1 is MNHEY and CDR2 SVGAGI. Trimming took 2 bases from V and 7 from J; bases not matched to a gene: 10. The CDR3 spells CASSYKTGTGALGYTF. The DNA for the CDR3 is TGTGCCAGCAGTTACAAAACCGGGACAGGGGCTCTTGGCTACACCTTC.

The chain combines TRBV7-2 with TRBJ2-7; 8 positions match TRBD1. The ends lost 3 bases at V and 0 bases at J; junction bases unmatched: 7. Germline V CDR1 and CDR2: SGHTA, FQGNSA. The CDR3 extends over 16 amino acids. For the CDR3, the DNA is TGTGCCAGCAGCTTGTACCAGGGGGCCCCCTCCTACGAGCAGTACTTC. Translation: CASSLYQGAPSYEQYF.

The chain has TRBV3-1 and TRBJ2-5; a weak D match, TRBD1 (5 bases). The V gene's germline CDR1 is LGHDT and CDR2 YNNKEL (reference sequence). Trimming shortened V by 9 bases and J by 5 bases, and 16 bases separated the two germline ends. This CDR3 region has 13 residues. CDR3 in amino acids: CASSRLQGETQYF. The CDR3, as DNA: TGTGCCAGTAGTCGTCTGCAGGGCGAGACCCAGTACTTC.

The J gene is TRBJ1-4, the V gene TRBV9; 9 bases line up with TRBD1. The CDR3 is 16 residues long. V trimming: 0 bases; J trimming: 8 bases; junction bases outside the gene matches: 8. Germline CDR1 reads SGDLS; CDR2 reads YYNGEE. The CDR3 region is CASSVGARDRAEKLFF. The CDR3 coding sequence is TGTGCCAGCAGCGTAGGAGCCCGGGACAGGGCCGAAAAACTGTTTTTT.

In this sample, this clonotype turned up once. The gene calls are TRBV20-1 and TRBJ1-3, with D possibly being TRBD1 (5 bases). Trimming stripped 6 bases from V and 0 bases from J, with 15 bases between. This CDR3 is 15 amino acids long. Per germline, CDR1 DFQATT and CDR2 SNEGSKA (reference sequence). CDR3 nucleotide sequence: TGCAGTGCCGGCCCCCTCGGGGGCTCTGGAAACACCATATATTTT. Protein sequence: CSAGPLGGSGNTIYF.

The rearrangement joins TRBV6-2 or TRBV6-3 to TRBJ2-7, with 9 bases fitting TRBD1. This CDR3 is built from 14 residues. The V gene's germline CDR1 is MNHEY and CDR2 SVGEGT. V lost 6 bases, J lost 3 bases, and 6 bases stayed unmatched. In nucleotides, the CDR3 is TGTGCCAGCAGCGTGACAGGGGGTGGCTACGAGCAGTACGTC. Translation gives CASSVTGGGYEQYV.

Points on this clonotype: At one end the junction does not follow the germline gene, possibly because of a read error. The chain combines TRBV7-7 with TRBJ2-7; D possibly uses TRBD1 or TRBD2 (6 bases each). The CDR3 covers 14 residues. Per the germline V gene, CDR1 is SSHAT and CDR2 is FNYEAQ (reference sequence). CDR3 nucleotides: TGTGCTAGCAGCCCCGGGGGCGCCCAAGGCGAGCAGTACTTC. It yields the protein CASSPGGAQGEQYF.

CDR3 amino acids: CAISVDGNSNQPQHF. The CDR3 DNA reads TGTGCCATCAGTGTGGACGGAAATAGCAATCAGCCCCAGCATTTT. The chain couples TRBV10-3 to TRBJ1-5; no definite D call. Germline V gene lookup returns CDR1 ENHRY and CDR2 SYGVKD. The CDR3 runs 15 residues. Trimming shortened V by 4 bases and J by 0 bases, and 10 bases separated the two germline ends.

The chain combines TRBV7-8 with TRBJ2-7; 8 bases fit TRBD2. Germline assignment: CDR1 SGHVS and CDR2 FQNEAQ. The CDR3 is 13 amino acids. The V segment lost 5 bases and the J segment 5 bases; nucleotides outside the gene matches: 5. CDR3 amino acids: CASSMGTSDEQYV. In DNA form, the CDR3 reads TGTGCCAGCAGCATGGGGACTAGTGACGAGCAGTACGTC.

J is TRBJ2-4 and V is TRBV3-1; TRBD2 matches 7 bases. Germline-derived CDR1 and CDR2 are LGHDT and YNNKEL (reference sequence). The CDR3 runs to 17 residues. V shed 0 bases and J 3 bases; nucleotides not matched to a gene: 8. The CDR3 loop reads CASSQDRGGVVKNIQYF. DNA for the CDR3: TGTGCCAGCAGCCAAGATCGGGGAGGGGTAGTCAAAAACATTCAGTACTTC.

This clonotype was recorded a few times. The chain combines TRBV13 with TRBJ2-7; D gene unclear. Germline assignment: CDR1 PRHDT and CDR2 FYEKMQ (reference sequence). V lost 2 bases and J 6 bases, leaving 5 bases between the germline ends. There are 11 residues in the CDR3. CDR3 residues: CASSLMGEQYF. The CDR3 DNA reads TGTGCCAGCAGCTTAATGGGCGAGCAGTACTTC.

The chain carries TRBV29-1 and TRBJ2-5, with D unclear. Germline-derived CDR1 and CDR2 are SQVTM and ANQGSEA. This CDR3 contains 12 residues. The V end lost 4 bases, the J end lost 3 bases, and 9 bases lay between the germline ends. The CDR3 DNA follows: TGCAGCGTTGTGGTCAGTAAAGAGACCCAGTACTTC. Translated: CSVVVSKETQYF.

CDR3 region: CASSQETQGYGYTF. DNA for the CDR3: TGTGCCAGCAGCCAAGAGACCCAGGGCTATGGCTACACCTTC. V and J are TRBV3-1 and TRBJ1-2, with a weak D call TRBD1 (5 bases). The germline V gene has CDR1 LGHDT and CDR2 YNNKEL (reference sequence). There are 14 residues in the CDR3. With 0 bases removed from V and 4 bases from J, the gap between germline ends came to 9 bases.

This chain uses TRBV28 with TRBJ1-2; D ambiguous. The germline gives CDR1 MDHEN, CDR2 SYDVKM. The CDR3 is made up of 14 amino acids. V was clipped by 5 bases and J by 7 bases, with 17 bases between them. The CDR3 coding sequence is TGTGCCAGCAGTGCGGGTAGACCCCAAGGTGGCTACACCTTC. Residues: CASSAGRPQGGYTF.

The chain is built from TRBV9 and TRBJ2-4; possible D gene TRBD2, 5 bases. This CDR3 has 16 residues. Between the trimmed V and J ends, which lost 3 bases and 6 bases, there was a span of 19 bases. Germline-derived CDR1 and CDR2 are SGDLS and YYNGEE. The CDR3 DNA is TGTGCCAGCAGCGCAACCCCGGATCCGGGAATAAACATTCAGTACTTC. Protein: CASSATPDPGINIQYF.

The V and J genes are TRBV4-3 and TRBJ2-3; 16 nucleotides agree with TRBD2. Germline lookup yields CDR1 LGHNA and CDR2 YSLEER. J lost 2 bases, V lost 1 base, and 3 bases had no gene match. The CDR3 is made up of 18 amino acids. The CDR3 spells CASSQGGLAGGFTDTQYF. The CDR3 DNA sequence: TGCGCCAGCAGCCAAGGGGGACTAGCGGGGGGGTTCACAGATACGCAGTATTTT.

V is TRBV20-1 and J is TRBJ2-4; 8 bases line up with TRBD1. This CDR3 has 12 amino acids. J lost 10 bases, V lost 6 bases, and 8 bases had no gene match. Germline loops: CDR1 DFQATT, CDR2 SNEGSKA (reference sequence). This CDR3 reads CSARQGQGIQYF. CDR3 DNA: TGCAGTGCGAGACAGGGGCAGGGGATTCAGTACTTC.

V gene TRBV20-1 combines with J gene TRBJ2-1; 9 positions agree with TRBD2. CDR1 and CDR2 (germline): DFQATT, SNEGSKA (reference sequence). Trimming removed 6 bases from V and 2 bases from J; junction bases left unmatched: 5. CDR3 length: 14 amino acids. CDR3 region: CSAEASGAYNEQFF. DNA of the CDR3: TGCAGTGCGGAAGCTAGCGGGGCCTACAATGAGCAGTTCTTC.

The chain employs TRBV5-1 and TRBJ1-6; D is perhaps TRBD1 (5 bases). The CDR3 extends over 15 amino acids. Trimming left V 3 bases short and J 6 bases short, with 13 bases between. CDR1 is SGHRS and CDR2 is YFSETQ in the germline V gene. CDR3 sequence: CASSYKGTGNSPLHF. The CDR3 DNA follows: TGCGCCAGCAGCTATAAGGGGACTGGTAATTCACCCCTCCACTTT.

This chain links TRBV3-1 with TRBJ2-5; no definite D call. This CDR3 is built from 14 residues. Germline lookup yields CDR1 LGHDT and CDR2 YNNKEL (reference sequence). V dropped 1 base and J dropped 4 bases, with 10 bases sitting between them. The CDR3 reads CASSQVVRGETQYF. The CDR3 DNA reads as TGTGCCAGCAGCCAAGTTGTGCGAGGAGAGACCCAGTACTTC.

This chain links TRBV7-9 with TRBJ1-6; D gene unclear. Trimming cost V 3 bases and J 6 bases, with 9 bases left between them. Germline CDR1 reads SEHNR; CDR2 reads FQNEAQ (reference sequence). The CDR3 has 14 amino acids. The CDR3 DNA reads TGTGCCAGCAGCTTTTCAGGCCCTAATTCACCCCTCCACTTT. Protein product: CASSFSGPNSPLHF.

The rearrangement links TRBV7-8 to TRBJ2-5; TRBD1 matches at 10 bases. The CDR3 runs to 15 residues. V was clipped by 2 bases and J by 5 bases; unmatched bases: 5. Germline V gene data show CDR1 as SGHVS and CDR2 as FQNEAQ. CDR3 in DNA: TGTGCCAGCAGCTTATGGGACAGGGGAGGGGAGACCCAGTACTTC. Encoded protein: CASSLWDRGGETQYF.

This sequence joins TRBV19 and TRBJ2-5, with 9 bases lining up with TRBD2. Germline V gives CDR1 LNHDA, CDR2 SQIVND (reference sequence). Losses at the gene ends were 7 bases for V and 1 base for J; bases not matched to a gene: 7. There are 15 residues in the CDR3. The CDR3 region has the DNA TGTGCCAGTAAAGCTAGCGGGGCCACCCAAGAGACCCAGTACTTC. Encoded protein: CASKASGATQETQYF.